Following are 21 T cell receptor beta chains from one sample sequenced in a study of blood T cells in healthy people across ages. The authors ran a second PCR of about 7 to 12 cycles using a sample-barcoded 5' primer and a J-beta primer mix. TCRdb reanalysed the 5' RACE reads using MiXCR and keeps one entry per CDR3 protein. In the table there are around 580,000 distinct CDR3 sequences, roughly 43% of which are singletons. Specimen: blood. Every receptor here comes from a man aged 80 or over in good health.

This clonotype has just one count. The chain links TRBV20-1 to TRBJ2-7, with a weak D call TRBD2 (6 bases). V dropped 5 bases and J dropped 7 bases, with 12 bases sitting between them. The CDR3 sequence is 11 residues long. Germline assignment: CDR1 DFQATT and CDR2 SNEGSKA (reference sequence). CDR3 sequence reads: CSAETGGEQYF. The CDR3 DNA is TGCAGTGCTGAGACTGGGGGGGAGCAGTACTTC.

This clonotype was counted a few times. The chain employs TRBV11-2 and TRBJ2-5; 8 positions match TRBD2. Germline V gene data show CDR1 as SGHAT and CDR2 as FQNNGV. V shed 5 bases, J shed 3 bases, and the junction held 8 bases outside the gene matches. The CDR3 spans 15 residues. The CDR3 region has the DNA TGTGCCAGCAGCACCCGGGGTAGCGGGGAAGAGACCCAGTACTTC. It translates to CASSTRGSGEETQYF.

The rearrangement uses TRBV7-2 and TRBJ2-1; possibly TRBD2 for D (7 bases). This CDR3 is built from 14 residues. Germline V gene lookup returns CDR1 SGHTA and CDR2 FQGNSA. Trimming shortened V by 3 bases and J by 8 bases, and 14 bases separated the two germline ends. This CDR3 is CASSFAGAGDEQFF. In DNA form, the CDR3 reads TGTGCCAGCAGCTTCGCGGGGGCGGGGGATGAGCAGTTCTTC.

This clonotype was detected a few times. The CDR3 reads CASSQELGARYYGYTF. DNA of the CDR3: TGCGCCAGCAGCCAAGAATTGGGGGCCAGGTACTATGGCTACACCTTC. The chain couples TRBV4-1 to TRBJ1-2; TRBD1 might be the D (6 bases). Trimming cost V 0 bases and J 3 bases, with 14 bases left between them. This CDR3 comprises 16 residues. The germline CDR1 and CDR2 sequences are MGHRA and YSYEKL.

The chain uses TRBV10-3 and TRBJ2-7; D gene unclear. The germline V gene encodes CDR1 ENHRY and CDR2 SYGVKD. Between the trimmed V and J ends, which lost 3 bases and 3 bases, there was a span of 15 bases. The CDR3 extends over 15 amino acids. CDR3 nucleotides: TGTGCCATCAGTGATCTTGGCAGTACCCTCTACGAGCAGTACTTC. Its protein product is CAISDLGSTLYEQYF.

The J gene is TRBJ1-5, the V gene TRBV6-1; D gene unclear. The CDR3 spans 13 residues. Germline lookup yields CDR1 MNHNS and CDR2 SASEGT. Trimming took off 3 bases at V and 5 bases at J, with 8 bases between the two ends. CDR3 bases: TGTGCCAGCAGTGACGCGCCTTATCAGCCCCAGCATTTT. Amino acid sequence: CASSDAPYQPQHF.

The CDR3 is CASTLQGARNTIYF. CDR3 DNA sequence: TGTGCCAGCACCCTACAGGGGGCTAGAAACACCATATATTTT. The rearrangement links TRBV28 to TRBJ1-3; TRBD1 matches at 9 bases. V shed 7 bases, J shed 5 bases, and the junction held 6 bases outside the gene matches. Germline V lookup: CDR1 MDHEN, CDR2 SYDVKM. The CDR3 consists of 14 residues.

This clonotype has only a few counts. The rearrangement uses TRBV27 and TRBJ2-3, with D possibly matching TRBD1 (6 bases). The CDR3 contains 14 residues. Germline V CDR1 and CDR2: MNHEY, SMNVEV (reference sequence). V was clipped by 5 bases and J by 5 bases, with 14 bases between them. The CDR3 loop reads CASSLQGSGDTQYF. The CDR3 DNA reads as TGTGCCAGCAGTCTACAGGGTTCGGGAGATACGCAGTATTTT.

V gene TRBV6-6 combines with J gene TRBJ2-7, with a possible D match to TRBD2 (6 bases). This CDR3 has 12 residues. Trimming pared 3 bases from V and 6 bases from J, leaving 9 bases between. CDR1 and CDR2 from the germline V gene are MNHNY and SVGAGI (reference sequence). The CDR3 DNA follows: TGTGCCAGCAGTTATTTGCGGGGCGAGCAGTACTTC. It yields the protein CASSYLRGEQYF.

The chain uses TRBV6-2 or TRBV6-3 and TRBJ2-1; 9 nucleotides agree with TRBD2. V shed 6 bases and J 2 bases; nucleotides not matched to a gene: 5. Germline CDR1 and CDR2: MNHEY and SVGEGT. The CDR3 is 15 residues long. This CDR3 reads CASRTSGSPYNEQFF. The CDR3, as DNA: TGTGCCAGCAGGACTAGCGGTAGCCCCTACAATGAGCAGTTCTTC.

This clonotype was detected only a few times. V usage is TRBV10-3 and J usage is TRBJ1-5; D is unclear. The CDR3 runs 14 residues. Trimming shortened V by 2 bases and J by 0 bases, and 5 bases separated the two germline ends. Germline V gene lookup returns CDR1 ENHRY and CDR2 SYGVKD. The CDR3 region has the DNA TGTGCCATCAGTGAGACAAATAGCAATCAGCCCCAGCATTTT. Translating it yields CAISETNSNQPQHF.

The chain is built from TRBV20-1 and TRBJ2-1; TRBD2 matches 8 bases. CDR1 is DFQATT, CDR2 SNEGSKA, per germline (reference sequence). The length of the CDR3 is 15 residues. J was trimmed by 3 bases and V by 5 bases; bases with no gene match: 9. The CDR3 sequence: CSAPRGLEGYNEQFF. In DNA form, the CDR3 reads TGCAGTGCTCCACGGGGACTAGAAGGCTACAATGAGCAGTTCTTC.

The J gene is TRBJ2-3, the V gene TRBV20-1; D not certain. The V and J ends lost 1 base and 2 bases respectively, with 13 bases between them. The CDR3 totals 15 residues. Germline CDR1 DFQATT, CDR2 SNEGSKA (reference sequence). The CDR3 sequence: CSARADGFTTDTQYF. The CDR3 region has the DNA TGCAGTGCTAGAGCAGATGGGTTTACCACAGATACGCAGTATTTT.

In this sample, this clonotype turned up a few times. The J gene is TRBJ2-1, the V gene TRBV15; 11 nucleotides align to TRBD2. CDR1 is LNHNV, CDR2 YYDKDF, per germline (reference sequence). The length of the CDR3 is 15 residues. Germline trimming cut 1 base from V and 9 bases from J; bases unmatched to any gene: 5. The CDR3 is CATSRGTSGSFEQFF. In DNA, the CDR3 is TGTGCCACCAGCAGAGGTACTAGCGGGAGCTTTGAGCAGTTCTTC.

This clonotype was observed at least ten times. This chain joins TRBV6-5 and TRBJ2-5; the D gene is possibly TRBD2 (6 bases). Looked up from germline, CDR1 is MNHEY and CDR2 is SVGAGI. This CDR3 spans 13 amino acids. Trimming pared 2 bases from V and 3 bases from J, leaving 7 bases between. The chain's CDR3 is CASSYGGKETQYF. DNA of the CDR3: TGTGCCAGCAGTTACGGAGGGAAAGAGACCCAGTACTTC.

The chain links TRBV12-5 to TRBJ1-5; no clear D gene. CDR1 LGHNT and CDR2 FRNRAP come from the germline V gene. The CDR3 has 14 amino acids. Trimming pared 5 bases from V and 4 bases from J, leaving 12 bases between. This chain's CDR3 is CASGPSGYNQPQHF. CDR3 DNA sequence: TGTGCTAGTGGTCCCAGCGGTTATAATCAGCCCCAGCATTTT.

The chain is built from TRBV20-1 and TRBJ2-5; 14 bases map to TRBD2. The CDR3 spans 16 residues. Per the germline V gene, CDR1 is DFQATT and CDR2 is SNEGSKA (reference sequence). V dropped 0 bases and J dropped 4; count of bases not matched to a gene: 4. CDR3 in DNA: TGCAGTGCTAGAGACCCCGGACTAGCGGGAGGAGAGACCCAGTACTTC. It translates to CSARDPGLAGGETQYF.

The CDR3 sequence is CASSRSGQGLTEAFF. In DNA, the CDR3 is TGTGCCAGCAGTAGATCGGGACAGGGCCTCACTGAAGCTTTCTTT. This chain joins TRBV6-5 and TRBJ1-1; 9 bases align to TRBD1. Trimming removed 5 bases from V and 4 bases from J; junction bases left unmatched: 8. The CDR3 extends over 15 amino acids. Germline loops: CDR1 MNHEY, CDR2 SVGAGI.

The chain links TRBV19 to TRBJ2-1; the D is unclear. The CDR3 length is 15 residues. The V gene's germline CDR1 is LNHDA and CDR2 SQIVND (reference sequence). Deletions cut 6 bases from V and 1 base from J, with 13 bases between. The CDR3 region has the DNA TGTGCCAGTAGCCTACAGTTTAGGTCCTACAATGAGCAGTTCTTC. Translated: CASSLQFRSYNEQFF.

The CDR3: CASSGGTVLAKNIQYF. DNA of the CDR3: TGTGCCAGCAGCGGCGGGACTGTCCTAGCCAAAAACATTCAGTACTTC. The chain joins TRBV3-1 to TRBJ2-4, with a tentative D call TRBD2 (6 bases). Per germline, CDR1 LGHDT and CDR2 YNNKEL (reference sequence). The CDR3 is 16 amino acids. The V end was cut by 5 bases, the J end by 0 bases, with 14 bases between. Full variable domain (outside the CDR3, taken from reference TRBV3-1 and TRBJ2-4): DTAVSQTPKYLVTQMGNDKSIKCEQNLGHDTMYWYKQDSKKFLKIMFSYNNKELIINETVPNRFSPKSPDKAHLNLHINSLELGDSAVYFCASSGGTVLAKNIQYFGAGTRLSVL.

The chain employs TRBV15 and TRBJ1-5; TRBD1 matches 8 bases. V was pared by 1 base and J by 2 bases, with 1 base of the junction left unmatched. Per germline, CDR1 LNHNV and CDR2 YYDKDF (reference sequence). CDR3 size: 15 residues. The CDR3: CATSRAQGGNQPQHF. The CDR3 bases are TGTGCCACCAGCAGAGCACAGGGGGGCAATCAGCCCCAGCATTTT.